The 16 T cell receptor beta chains listed next were all sequenced from one sample in a study of T-cell reconstitution after alpha-beta-depleted transplantation in children. Unique molecular identifiers featured in how the TCRbeta library was prepared. TCRdb processed the PCR reads anew with MiXCR; each CDR3 protein has one entry. In the table there are more than 500,000 distinct CDR3 sequences, roughly 11% of which are singletons. Sequenced material: PBMCs, mostly from graft donor cells, taken 180 days after TCRalphabeta/CD19-depleted stem cell transplant. These receptors were taken from a female patient aged 2-9 years who had a stem cell transplant for aplastic anemia, so the T cells may come from the graft donor.

The sample holds a few counts of this clonotype. This sequence joins TRBV20-1 and TRBJ2-7; D tentatively reads TRBD1 or TRBD2 (6 bases each). Trimming cost V 0 bases and J 4 bases, with 19 bases left between them. Germline lookup yields CDR1 DFQATT and CDR2 SNEGSKA (reference sequence). The CDR3 consists of 16 residues. CDR3 residues: CSARDSAGQGPYEQYV. The CDR3 DNA reads TGCAGTGCTAGAGATTCCGCGGGACAAGGGCCATACGAGCAGTACGTC.

The chain employs TRBV4-3 and TRBJ2-7; 12 bases are a match to TRBD2. Germline-derived CDR1 and CDR2 are LGHNA and YSLEER. Germline trimming cut 3 bases from V and 2 bases from J; bases unmatched to any gene: 2. The CDR3 totals 15 residues. The CDR3 DNA reads as TGCGCCAGCAGCCACGGACTAGCGGGACCCTACGAGCAGTACTTC. Amino acid sequence: CASSHGLAGPYEQYF.

There are a few counts of this clonotype. This chain joins TRBV5-1 and TRBJ2-1, with unresolved D. Trimming shortened V by 1 base and J by 0 bases, and 8 bases separated the two germline ends. Germline lookup yields CDR1 SGHRS and CDR2 YFSETQ. CDR3 length equals 15 residues. The DNA of the CDR3 is TGCGCCAGCAGCTTGACCGCAAGCTCCTACAATGAGCAGTTCTTC. Its protein product is CASSLTASSYNEQFF.

V and J are TRBV6-2 or TRBV6-3 and TRBJ2-7; possibly TRBD2 for D (5 bases). CDR1 and CDR2 (germline): MNHEY, SVGEGT. The CDR3 consists of 14 residues. V was clipped by 0 bases and J by 4 bases, with 10 bases between them. The CDR3 DNA sequence: TGTGCCAGCAGTTACTCGTATCCGGGGTACGAGCAGTACTTC. Encoded protein: CASSYSYPGYEQYF.

In this sample, this clonotype turned up a few times. The rearrangement links TRBV24-1 to TRBJ2-3; perhaps TRBD1 as D (5 bases). CDR1 and CDR2 from the germline V gene are KGHDR and SFDVKD. This CDR3 is built from 18 residues. V lost 0 bases to trimming and J lost 0 bases, with 15 bases between them. In DNA, the CDR3 is TGTGCCACCAGTGATTTGGTTTACAGGTCCCTTAGCACAGATACGCAGTATTTT. This translates into CATSDLVYRSLSTDTQYF.

This clonotype was seen a handful of times. The rearrangement joins TRBV14 to TRBJ2-5, with D perhaps being TRBD1 or TRBD2 (5 bases each). V dropped 0 bases and J dropped 1 base, with 12 bases sitting between them. The CDR3 is 16 residues long. Germline values: CDR1 SGHDN, CDR2 FVKESK. CDR3 sequence reads: CASSQESGGTQETQYF. For the CDR3, the DNA is TGTGCCAGCAGCCAAGAAAGTGGGGGAACCCAAGAGACCCAGTACTTC.

This sequence joins TRBV20-1 and TRBJ2-7, with TRBD1 as a possible D gene (6 bases). Germline V CDR1 and CDR2: DFQATT, SNEGSKA (reference sequence). CDR3 length: 15 residues. As DNA, the CDR3 is TGCAGTGCTAGAGAACTCGGGACACCTGACTACCAGCAGTACGTC. Translation gives CSARELGTPDYQQYV.

This clonotype has a count of ten or more. V usage is TRBV5-1 and J usage is TRBJ2-3; D is ambiguous. Trimming removed 0 bases from V and 3 bases from J, with 5 bases in between. Germline CDR1 is SGHRS and CDR2 is YFSETQ. This CDR3 region has 13 residues. DNA of the CDR3: TGCGCCAGCAGCTTGGGCCGGACAGATACGCAGTATTTT. Its translation is CASSLGRTDTQYF. Supplemented by reference TRBV5-1 and TRBJ2-3, the full variable domain reads KAGVTQTPRYLIKTRGQQVTLSCSPISGHRSVSWYQQTPGQGLQFLFEYFSETQRNKGNFPGRFSGRQFSNSRSEMNVSTLELGDSALYLCASSLGRTDTQYFGPGTRLTVL.

This clonotype showed up just a few times. The chain is built from TRBV25-1 and TRBJ2-7; D gene unclear. From germline, CDR1 is MGHDK and CDR2 SYGVNS. Trimming took off 3 bases at V and 0 bases at J, with 12 bases between the two ends. This CDR3 is 15 amino acids long. The CDR3 sequence: CASSDGRRSSYEQYF. CDR3 nucleotides: TGTGCCAGCAGTGACGGACGTAGGAGCTCCTACGAGCAGTACTTC.

This clonotype came up a few times. This chain links TRBV24-1 with TRBJ2-1; D remains unclear. The CDR3 is made up of 16 amino acids. Germline loops: CDR1 KGHDR, CDR2 SFDVKD. Trimming took off 4 bases at V and 7 bases at J, with 19 bases between the two ends. CDR3 residues: CATSDLRQNSRNEQFF. The CDR3 bases are TGTGCCACCAGTGACCTAAGACAAAATTCGCGGAATGAGCAGTTCTTC.

This clonotype has only a few counts. The rearrangement links TRBV28 to TRBJ2-7; D tentatively fits TRBD1 or TRBD2 (5 bases each). CDR1 and CDR2 from the germline V gene are MDHEN and SYDVKM. Trimming left V 7 bases short and J 4 bases short, with 11 bases between. The CDR3 runs 12 residues. The CDR3 DNA follows: TGTGCCAGCACGGGGCAGGTATACGAGCAGTACTTC. Protein: CASTGQVYEQYF.

In its sample, this clonotype was seen many times. The chain joins TRBV28 to TRBJ2-7; 8 nucleotides align to TRBD2. This CDR3 has 14 amino acids. V lost 3 bases to trimming and J lost 3 bases; unmatched junction nucleotides: 4. The germline CDR1 and CDR2 sequences are MDHEN and SYDVKM. CDR3 bases: TGTGCCAGCAGTTTTCCAGCGGGAGACTACGAGCAGTACTTC. As protein: CASSFPAGDYEQYF.

CDR3 region: CASSRQGKAYEQYV. The CDR3 DNA sequence: TGTGCCAGCAGCCGACAGGGGAAGGCATACGAGCAGTACGTC. The chain links TRBV14 to TRBJ2-7; 8 nucleotides agree with TRBD1. The germline V gene has CDR1 SGHDN and CDR2 FVKESK. CDR3 size: 14 residues. Trimming took 4 bases from V and 4 from J; bases not matched to a gene: 6.

The table lists this clonotype with a few counts. The chain has TRBV15 and TRBJ2-1; D remains ambiguous. Germline-derived CDR1 and CDR2 are LNHNV and YYDKDF (reference sequence). V lost 0 bases, J lost 10 bases, and 10 bases lay in between. The CDR3 has 13 amino acids. Here the CDR3 DNA reads TGTGCCACCAGCAGAGATCCTGGTGGGGAGCAGTTCTTC. Translating it yields CATSRDPGGEQFF.

This clonotype was seen a handful of times. J is TRBJ2-3 and V is TRBV19, with a possible D match to TRBD1 (5 bases). This CDR3 is 15 amino acids long. Trimming removed 2 bases at V and 1 base at J, with 10 bases between. The germline V gene has CDR1 LNHDA and CDR2 SQIVND (reference sequence). CDR3 coding DNA: TGTGCCAGTAGTATACGAGGACAACGCACAGATACGCAGTATTTT. Encoded protein: CASSIRGQRTDTQYF.

In this sample, this clonotype turned up a few times. The chain recombines TRBV11-2 with TRBJ2-1; D is perhaps TRBD2 (7 bases). The CDR3 length is 16 residues. Germline CDR1 SGHAT, CDR2 FQNNGV. Trimming shortened V by 5 bases and J by 2 bases, and 16 bases separated the two germline ends. The CDR3 spells CASSPLRGATYNEQFF. In DNA, the CDR3 is TGTGCCAGCAGCCCCCTCCGGGGGGCCACCTACAATGAGCAGTTCTTC.